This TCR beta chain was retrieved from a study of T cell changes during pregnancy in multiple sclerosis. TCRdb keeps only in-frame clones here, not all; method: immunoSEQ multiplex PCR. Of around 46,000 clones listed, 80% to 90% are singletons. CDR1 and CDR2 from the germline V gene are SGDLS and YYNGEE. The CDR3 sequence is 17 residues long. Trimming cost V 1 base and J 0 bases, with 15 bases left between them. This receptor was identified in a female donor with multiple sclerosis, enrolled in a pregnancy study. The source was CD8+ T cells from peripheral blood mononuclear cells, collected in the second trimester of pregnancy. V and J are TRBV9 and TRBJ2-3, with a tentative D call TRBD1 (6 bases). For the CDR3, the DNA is TGTGCCAGCAGCGTAACGACAGGAGCCCCTAGCACAGATACGCAGTATTTT. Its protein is CASSVTTGAPSTDTQYF.